The sequence of this T cell receptor beta chain was determined in a study of human T cells and chemical hapten exposure. TCRdb reanalysed the RACE reads using MiXCR and keeps one entry per CDR3 protein. The sample yields about 250,000 distinct CDR3 sequences, roughly 7.4% seen once. Noted time point: pre-sensitization, week 0. Noted treatment: therapeutic diphenylcyclopropenone sensitization with weekly scalp DPC. V was clipped by 6 bases and J by 0 bases, with 15 bases between them. The CDR3 extends over 17 amino acids. Germline V gene lookup returns CDR1 SNHLY and CDR2 FYNNEI. The starting material was whole blood, obtained in connection with sensitization to the hapten diphenylcyclopropenone (DPC). The receptor was isolated from a man younger than 35 with alopecia areata. Some clones in this sample may be carry-over from other donors' samples. The V gene is TRBV2, the J gene TRBJ1-6; unclear D gene. CDR3 loop: CASRTVPGSSYNSPLHF. For the CDR3, the DNA is TGTGCCAGCAGGACCGTCCCCGGAAGCTCCTATAATTCACCCCTCCACTTT. Full variable domain (remainder filled in from reference TRBV2 and TRBJ1-6): EPEVTQTPSHQVTQMGQEVILRCVPISNHLYFYWYRQILGQKVEFLVSFYNNEISEKSEIFDDQFSVERPDGSNFTLKIRSTKLEDSAMYFCASRTVPGSSYNSPLHFGNGTRLTVT.